The clone carrying this TCR beta chain was counted between two and nine times. One entry per CDR3 protein results from TCRdb running MiXCR on the 5' RACE reads. The sample carries a few hundred thousand distinct CDR3 sequences, about 28% recorded once. This sample stems from a study of identical twins' blood T cells. V trimming: 10 bases; J trimming: 4 bases; junction bases outside the gene matches: 16. This CDR3 is 16 amino acids long. From germline, CDR1 is MNHEY and CDR2 SMNVEV (reference sequence). The clonotype comes from a woman aged 18-55 years in good health. The specimen was PBMCs. The J gene is TRBJ1-1, the V gene TRBV27, with 9 bases aligning to TRBD1. The CDR3: CATNLSHRGLVTEAFF. CDR3 DNA sequence: TGTGCCACCAACTTGTCTCACAGGGGGCTAGTCACTGAAGCTTTCTTT.